This passage covers 18 T cell receptor beta chains from one sample sequenced in a study of OX40 agonist ivuxolimab in advanced cancers. Method: immunoSEQ multiplex PCR; TCRdb's copy keeps in-frame clones and lacks some. Of 42,000 or so clones in the sample, roughly 90% are singletons; the top ten hold 0.55% to 0.6%. Sequenced material: CD4+ or CD8+ T cells sorted from blood, taken in a trial of the OX40 agonist ivuxolimab. The receptor set was obtained from an adult with an advanced solid tumor such as melanoma, head and neck, liver or kidney cancer.

The rearrangement links TRBV5-5 to TRBJ1-6, with a tentative D call TRBD1 (5 bases). This CDR3 has 16 residues. The V gene's germline CDR1 is SGHKS and CDR2 YYEKEE (reference sequence). The V and J ends lost 3 bases and 3 bases respectively, with 13 bases between them. The CDR3 DNA sequence: TGTGCCAGCAGCTCTGGGCCCGACAGCTATAATTCACCCCTCCACTTT. Its protein is CASSSGPDSYNSPLHF. Variable domain in full (rest from reference TRBV5-5 and TRBJ1-6): DAGVTQSPTHLIKTRGQQVTLRCSPISGHKSVSWYQQVLGQGPQFIFQYYEKEERGRGNFPDRFSARQFPNYSSELNVNALLLGDSALYLCASSSGPDSYNSPLHFGNGTRLTVT.

This chain joins TRBV6-6 and TRBJ2-1; D remains unclear. The V end lost 0 bases, the J end lost 4 bases, and 10 bases lay between the germline ends. CDR3 length: 15 amino acids. Germline V gene sequence: CDR1 MNHNY, CDR2 SVGAGI (reference sequence). The CDR3 spells CASSYSPSLYNEQFF. The CDR3 nucleotides are TGTGCCAGCAGTTACTCGCCGTCGCTTTACAATGAGCAGTTCTTC.

This chain connects TRBV7-2 to TRBJ2-7; 9 bases line up with TRBD1. The CDR3 spans 15 residues. The V gene's germline CDR1 is SGHTA and CDR2 FQGNSA. V trimming: 2 bases; J trimming: 5 bases; junction bases outside the gene matches: 7. The CDR3 nucleotides are TGTGCCAGCAGCTTAACGGGACAGGGTCGTAACGAGCAGTACTTC. Encoded protein: CASSLTGQGRNEQYF.

This chain connects TRBV9 to TRBJ2-1; D remains ambiguous. Trimming pared 0 bases from V and 3 bases from J, leaving 13 bases between. Germline V gene sequence: CDR1 SGDLS, CDR2 YYNGEE. The CDR3 totals 16 residues. CDR3 amino acids: CASSVAPAEGYNEQFF. CDR3 DNA: TGTGCCAGCAGCGTAGCTCCCGCAGAAGGCTACAATGAGCAGTTCTTC.

V and J are TRBV5-4 and TRBJ2-7; D might be TRBD2 (5 bases). The CDR3 extends over 14 amino acids. Germline-derived CDR1 and CDR2 are SGHNT and YYREEE (reference sequence). The ends were cut back, 5 bases at V and 3 bases at J, with 15 bases in the middle. The CDR3 reads CASSRGTDGYEQYF. CDR3 sequence (DNA): TGTGCCAGCAGTCGGGGTACCGATGGCTACGAGCAGTACTTC.

The rearrangement joins TRBV5-5 to TRBJ1-2; D is ambiguous. Trimming pared 2 bases from V and 0 bases from J, leaving 5 bases between. The CDR3 is 13 amino acids. CDR1 and CDR2 (germline): SGHKS, YYEKEE (reference sequence). In DNA form, the CDR3 reads TGTGCCAGCAGCTTCAGCGCTAACTATGGCTACACCTTC. Translated, it gives CASSFSANYGYTF.

Only a few counts were recorded for this clone. The genes are TRBV2 and TRBJ2-2; maybe TRBD2 (5 bases). V was clipped by 4 bases and J by 6 bases, with 12 bases between them. From germline, CDR1 is SNHLY and CDR2 FYNNEI. CDR3 length equals 14 residues. CDR3 coding DNA: TGTGCCAGCAGTGCACTCCCGGAGGCCGGGGAGCTGTTTTTT. Translation gives CASSALPEAGELFF.

The chain couples TRBV15 to TRBJ1-5; perhaps TRBD1 as D (5 bases). Per the germline V gene, CDR1 is LNHNV and CDR2 is YYDKDF (reference sequence). The ends were cut back, 3 bases at V and 5 bases at J, with 11 bases in the middle. The CDR3 is 14 amino acids. CDR3 loop: CATSRGGWDQPQHF. For the CDR3, the DNA is TGTGCCACCAGCAGGGGGGGATGGGATCAGCCCCAGCATTTT.

The chain uses TRBV11-2 and TRBJ1-5; D is perhaps TRBD1 (6 bases). This CDR3 has 15 residues. Trimming took 2 bases from V and 6 from J, leaving 14 bases between them. The V gene's germline CDR1 is SGHAT and CDR2 FQNNGV. DNA of the CDR3: TGTGCCAGCAGCTTATCTACAGGGATCAGTCAGCCCCAGCATTTT. Its translation is CASSLSTGISQPQHF. Full variable domain (missing parts from reference TRBV11-2 and TRBJ1-5): EAGVAQSPRYKIIEKRQSVAFWCNPISGHATLYWYQQILGQGPKLLIQFQNNGVVDDSQLPKDRFSAERLKGVDSTLKIQPAKLEDSAVYLCASSLSTGISQPQHFGDGTRLSIL.

The chain joins TRBV10-3 to TRBJ1-5, with 7 bases fitting TRBD1. The CDR3 has 15 amino acids. Trimming cost V 10 bases and J 3 bases; bases outside gene matches: 12. Looked up from germline, CDR1 is ENHRY and CDR2 is SYGVKD. This CDR3 reads CATRPGQRLNQPQHF. For the CDR3, the DNA is TGTGCCACCAGGCCGGGACAGCGTCTCAATCAGCCCCAGCATTTT.

J is TRBJ1-1 and V is TRBV25-1, with 7 bases fitting TRBD1. This CDR3 is built from 14 residues. Germline values: CDR1 MGHDK, CDR2 SYGVNS. The J segment lost 3 bases and the V segment lost 3 bases, leaving 4 bases of the junction unmatched. CDR3 bases: TGTGCCAGCAGTGAGCTAGACAGGGACACTGAAGCTTTCTTT. Translating gives CASSELDRDTEAFF.

V usage is TRBV7-3 and J usage is TRBJ2-5; 9 bases map to TRBD1. The CDR3 spans 15 residues. With V trimmed by 5 bases and J by 3 bases, 7 bases remained unmatched. Germline lookup yields CDR1 SGHTA and CDR2 FQGTGA. CDR3: CASSRGQGEEETQYF. The DNA of the CDR3 is TGTGCCAGCAGCCGGGGACAGGGTGAAGAAGAGACCCAGTACTTC.

The chain uses TRBV10-3 and TRBJ2-3; D assignment may be TRBD1 or TRBD2 (5 bases each). Trimming stripped 5 bases from V and 3 bases from J, with 9 bases between. The CDR3 is 13 residues long. Germline V gene data show CDR1 as ENHRY and CDR2 as SYGVKD. The CDR3 reads CAISPGGTDTQYF. The DNA for the CDR3 is TGTGCCATCAGTCCTGGGGGTACAGATACGCAGTATTTT.

V usage is TRBV19 and J usage is TRBJ2-7; 7 nucleotides agree with TRBD1. Per the germline V gene, CDR1 is LNHDA and CDR2 is SQIVND (reference sequence). Losses at the gene ends were 4 bases for V and 0 bases for J; bases not matched to a gene: 6. The length of the CDR3 is 15 residues. The CDR3 is CASSRDSVGSYEQYF. The DNA for the CDR3 is TGTGCCAGTAGTAGGGACAGTGTGGGCTCCTACGAGCAGTACTTC.

This clone was detected only once. CDR3 in amino acids: CASSQEMRGEQYF. CDR3 in DNA: TGCGCCAGCAGCCAAGAAATGCGGGGCGAGCAGTACTTC. The genes are TRBV4-3 and TRBJ2-7, with D possibly being TRBD2 (6 bases). Trimming shortened V by 0 bases and J by 6 bases, and 9 bases separated the two germline ends. The CDR3 loop spans 13 amino acids. Germline V gene data show CDR1 as LGHNA and CDR2 as YSLEER.

In nucleotides, the CDR3 is TGTGCCAGCAGTTCCCCCAAGCGGGGGCCCTACAATGAGCAGTTCTTC. This gives the protein CASSSPKRGPYNEQFF. V gene TRBV11-3 combines with J gene TRBJ2-1; 8 bases are shared with TRBD2. J lost 2 bases, V lost 6 bases, and 9 bases had no gene match. The CDR3 is made up of 16 amino acids. Germline assignment: CDR1 SGHNT and CDR2 YENEEA.

The rearrangement links TRBV2 to TRBJ2-4; a weak D match, TRBD2 (5 bases). CDR3 length: 15 residues. The V gene lost 4 bases and the J gene lost 1 base, with 11 bases spanning the gap. The germline CDR1 and CDR2 sequences are SNHLY and FYNNEI. CDR3 sequence (DNA): TGTGCCAGCAGTGCGGGGTTTCGTGCCAAAAACATTCAGTACTTC. Its translation: CASSAGFRAKNIQYF.

The rearrangement uses TRBV5-1 and TRBJ2-2; D might be TRBD2 (6 bases). CDR3 length: 16 amino acids. Germline assignment: CDR1 SGHRS and CDR2 YFSETQ. V was cut by 4 bases and J by 1 base, with 14 bases left in between. The CDR3 sequence is CASSPTYGGNTGELFF. In DNA, the CDR3 is TGCGCCAGCAGCCCCACTTACGGGGGGAACACCGGGGAGCTGTTTTTT. The variable domain in full, completed from reference TRBV5-1 and TRBJ2-2, reads KAGVTQTPRYLIKTRGQQVTLSCSPISGHRSVSWYQQTPGQGLQFLFEYFSETQRNKGNFPGRFSGRQFSNSRSEMNVSTLELGDSALYLCASSPTYGGNTGELFFGEGSRLTVL.